The present entry profiles one TCR beta chain with its context. This sample was taken from a study of blood T cell repertoires in COVID-19. The overall study: PBMCs, B-cell-depleted T cells, or T cells provided the cDNA or gDNA that made up the material.

Study processing details: Estimates of nucleated cell counts were drawn from the amplification of reference gene primers. Only in-frame clones appear in the TCRdb table, and some are missing; sequencing was by immunoSEQ multiplex PCR. That table supplies the V and J calls and clone size; D and trimming were determined from the DNA. The data show approximately 37,000 clones, with about 88% seen just once and around a fifth held by the top ten. The germline V gene has CDR1 SGHRS and CDR2 YFSETQ. The V end lost 5 bases, the J end lost 8 bases, and 13 bases lay between the germline ends. This CDR3 is 12 amino acids long.

The receptor comes from a man in his fifties or sixties in a cohort sampled during active COVID-19. The sample taken for sequencing was peripheral blood. V and J are TRBV5-1 and TRBJ1-2, with a weak D call TRBD1 (6 bases). CDR3 nucleotide sequence: TGCGCCAGCAGTAGCAGGGGAAACGGCTACACCTTC. Translated: CASSSRGNGYTF.